This is a list of T cell receptor beta chains from one sample in a study of identical twins. TCRdb passed the 5' RACE reads through MiXCR, listing each CDR3 protein once. Of 400,000 to 500,000 distinct CDR3 sequences listed, around a sixth are singletons. Input material: naive T cells sorted from blood. These receptors were taken from a man aged 45-65 years in good health. Both conserved end residues are part of each CDR3. A D gene is named only where the DNA matches it firmly. The listing skips clone size in some rows; elsewhere it reads once, few, many or a size class.

>TRBD1|few|TRBJ2-7|TRBV24-1|16
TGTGCCACCAGTGACACCCGGGACAGGGCGTTCTACGAGCAGTACTTC
CATSDTRDRAFYEQYF
>-|-|TRBJ2-1|TRBV7-3|13
TGTGCCAGCAGCCTCGAAGCGGTTGGGGCGCAGTTCTTC
CASSLEAVGAQFF
>-|many|TRBJ1-2|TRBV4-2|13
TGTGCCAGCAGCCAAGTAGCTAACTATGGCTACACCTTC
CASSQVANYGYTF
>-|many|TRBJ2-4|TRBV11-2|13
TGTGCCAGCAGCTTAGAAGGGCGAGGCATTCAGTACTTC
CASSLEGRGIQYF
>TRBD2|few|TRBJ2-2|TRBV15|15
TGTGCCACCAGCAGAGATGTGACGGGGGGCGGGGAGCTGTTTTTT
CATSRDVTGGGELFF
>-|-|TRBJ2-2|TRBV11-3|15
TGTGCCAGCAGCTTAGATTCCACAGTAGGCGGGGAGCTGTTTTTT
CASSLDSTVGGELFF
>TRBD1|few|TRBJ1-2|TRBV20-1|15
TGCAGTGCCAAGGACAGGCGAACCTCTAACTATGGCTACACCTTC
CSAKDRRTSNYGYTF
>-|few|TRBJ2-5|TRBV28|14
TGTGCCAGCAGCGCTCCCAGCGGTATTGAGACCCAGTACTTC
CASSAPSGIETQYF
>TRBD2|-|TRBJ2-1|TRBV7-8|16
TGTGCCAGCAGCTTAGCAACTAGCGGGGAGAACAATGAGCAGTTCTTC
CASSLATSGENNEQFF
>TRBD1|-|TRBJ1-5|TRBV20-1|13
TGCAGTGCTAGCGACAGGGGGAATCAGCCCCAGCATTTT
CSASDRGNQPQHF
>TRBD1|many|TRBJ1-2|TRBV15|14
TGTGCCACCAGCGAGGTGGACAGGGTCTATGGCTACACCTTC
CATSEVDRVYGYTF
>TRBD1|-|TRBJ2-1|TRBV20-1|11
TGCAGTGCTAAACAGGGGTGGGAGCAGTTCTTC
CSAKQGWEQFF
>-|many|TRBJ1-6|TRBV7-2|15
TGTGCCAGCAGGGCCGGGACCATCGCTAATTCACCCCTCCACTTT
CASRAGTIANSPLHF
>TRBD1|-|TRBJ2-6|TRBV28|18
TGTGCCAGCAGGACTCATCTGGGGACAGTCGGGTTCTCCAACGTCCTGACTTTC
CASRTHLGTVGFSNVLTF
>TRBD1|many|TRBJ2-5|TRBV5-1|14
TGCGCCAGCAGCTTGGGGCAGGGGGCAGAGACCCAGTACTTC
CASSLGQGAETQYF
>TRBD1|many|TRBJ2-1|TRBV24-1|16
TGTGCCACCAGTGACCCCGGGACAGGGGGCTCTAATGAGCAGTTCTTC
CATSDPGTGGSNEQFF
>TRBD2|few|TRBJ2-5|TRBV6-2/TRBV6-3|16
TGTGCCAGCAGTTATAAGGGACTAGCGCGGCAAGAGACCCAGTACTTC
CASSYKGLARQETQYF
>-|-|TRBJ1-4|TRBV28|14
TGTGCCAGCAGGCGGACAACAACTAATGAAAAACTGTTTTTT
CASRRTTTNEKLFF
>-|many|TRBJ2-7|TRBV21-1|14
TGTGCCAGCAGCAAAGTGGGAGGGGCCTACGAGCAGTACTTC
CASSKVGGAYEQYF
>-|-|TRBJ2-5|TRBV5-6|15
TGTGCCAGCAGCTTGGTGGTAGGGCAGGAAGAGACCCAGTACTTC
CASSLVVGQEETQYF
>TRBD2|few|TRBJ2-1|TRBV6-2/TRBV6-3|17
TGTGCCAGCAGCATCATCCTGGGACTAGCGGGAGGAAATGAGCAGTTCTTC
CASSIILGLAGGNEQFF
>-|few|TRBJ2-3|TRBV4-3|13
TGCGCCAGCAGCCAAAGGAACCCAGATACGCAGTATTTT
CASSQRNPDTQYF
>TRBD2|many|TRBJ2-7|TRBV6-2/TRBV6-3|14
TGTGCCAGCAGGCGGACTAGCGGGGCCTACGAGCAGTACTTC
CASRRTSGAYEQYF
>-|many|TRBJ1-1|TRBV5-5|13
TGTGCCAGCAGCTTGGGATTCAACACTGAAGCTTTCTTT
CASSLGFNTEAFF
>-|few|TRBJ2-3|TRBV20-1|15
TGCAGTGCTAGTGGGCAGGGTTTTGTCTCAGATACGCAGTATTTT
CSASGQGFVSDTQYF
>-|-|TRBJ2-3|TRBV15|13
TGTGCCACCAGCAGGGCCTTCACAGATACGCAGTATTTT
CATSRAFTDTQYF
>-|many|TRBJ2-3|TRBV5-5|16
TGTGCCAGCAGCCCGGGACACGTCTTTAGCACAGATACGCAGTATTTT
CASSPGHVFSTDTQYF
>-|few|TRBJ1-5|TRBV4-1|13
TGCGCCAGCAGCCAAGTTGATAATCAGCCCCAGCATTTT
CASSQVDNQPQHF
>-|-|TRBJ2-3|TRBV18|15
TGTGCCGCGTCAGACCAAAGGGACACGACAGATACGCAGTATTTT
CAASDQRDTTDTQYF
>-|-|TRBJ2-1|TRBV6-2/TRBV6-3|12
TGTGCCAGCAGTCCAGGGCGGATTGAGCAGTTCTTC
CASSPGRIEQFF
>-|-|TRBJ2-7|TRBV29-1|12
TGCAGCGTTGGGGACACCATCTACGAGCAGTACTTC
CSVGDTIYEQYF
>TRBD2|-|TRBJ2-3|TRBV20-1|19
TGCAGTGCTAGGGTCCCGCCTAGCGGGCGACGTAGGGGCACAGATACGCAGTATTTT
CSARVPPSGRRRGTDTQYF
>TRBD2|-|TRBJ2-1|TRBV6-5|17
TGTGCCAGCAGTTACTCGGAAGAGGCGGGAGCCTACAATGAGCAGTTCTTC
CASSYSEEAGAYNEQFF